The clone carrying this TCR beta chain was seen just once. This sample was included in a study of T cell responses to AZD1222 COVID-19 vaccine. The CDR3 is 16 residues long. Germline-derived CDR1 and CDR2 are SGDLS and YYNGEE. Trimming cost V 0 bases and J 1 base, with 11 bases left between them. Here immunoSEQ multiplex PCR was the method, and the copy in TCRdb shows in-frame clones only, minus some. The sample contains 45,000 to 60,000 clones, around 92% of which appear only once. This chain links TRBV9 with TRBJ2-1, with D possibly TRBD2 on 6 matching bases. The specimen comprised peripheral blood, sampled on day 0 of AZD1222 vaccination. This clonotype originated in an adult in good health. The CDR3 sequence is CASSVGVGSSYNEQFF. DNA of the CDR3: TGTGCCAGCAGCGTAGGGGTCGGGAGTTCCTACAATGAGCAGTTCTTC.